The rows below give T cell receptor beta chains drawn from one sample of a study of spatial heterogeneity in lung cancer. TCRdb used MiXCR to reprocess the 5' RACE reads, holding one entry per CDR3 protein. The table shows 4,000 to 6,000 distinct CDR3 sequences, with roughly 8.2% occurring only once. The sequenced sample was lung tumor tissue, obtained at surgery. The receptors derive from a female donor with early-stage non-small cell lung cancer. Both conserved end residues are trimmed from each CDR3.

v_gene: TRBV29-1; len: 9; CDR3aa: SVGQGGGYT
v_gene: TRBV27; len: 12; CDR3aa: ASSFLQGHTEAF
v_gene: TRBV6-2/TRBV6-3; len: 15; CDR3aa: ASSSPQGADSNQPQH
v_gene: TRBV10-3; len: 11; CDR3aa: AIKADSTDTQY
v_gene: TRBV6-5; len: 13; CDR3aa: ASSSSQGVTDTQY
v_gene: TRBV5-1; len: 14; CDR3aa: ASSLGLGAGGETQY
v_gene: TRBV12-3/TRBV12-4; len: 13; CDR3aa: ASSFGLAVYNEQF
v_gene: TRBV28; len: 15; CDR3aa: ASSLFAGGPNTGELF
v_gene: TRBV11-2; len: 12; CDR3aa: ACTSYGAYNEQF
v_gene: TRBV2; len: 13; CDR3aa: ASSEERGRKNIQY
v_gene: TRBV7-2; len: 13; CDR3aa: ASSSSGTGLGKLF
v_gene: TRBV7-9; len: 13; CDR3aa: ASSSGTVANYGYT
v_gene: TRBV6-6; len: 12; CDR3aa: ASSYTDLNEKLF
v_gene: TRBV20-1; len: 13; CDR3aa: SARFRVGITDTQY
v_gene: TRBV12-3/TRBV12-4; len: 13; CDR3aa: ASTPGGSGANVLT